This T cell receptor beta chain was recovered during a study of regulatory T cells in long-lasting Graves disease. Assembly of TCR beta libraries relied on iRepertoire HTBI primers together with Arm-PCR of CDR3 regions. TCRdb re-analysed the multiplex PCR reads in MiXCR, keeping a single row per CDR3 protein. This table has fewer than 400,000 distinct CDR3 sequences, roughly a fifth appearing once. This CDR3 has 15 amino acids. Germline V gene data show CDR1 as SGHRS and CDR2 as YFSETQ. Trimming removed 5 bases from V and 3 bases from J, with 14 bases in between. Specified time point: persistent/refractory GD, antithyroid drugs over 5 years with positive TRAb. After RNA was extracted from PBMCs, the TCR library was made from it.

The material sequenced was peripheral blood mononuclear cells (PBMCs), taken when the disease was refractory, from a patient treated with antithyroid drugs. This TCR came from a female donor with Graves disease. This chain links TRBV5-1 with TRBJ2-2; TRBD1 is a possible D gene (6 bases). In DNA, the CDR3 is TGCGCCAGCAGTCTACAGGGTCAGGACACCGGGGAGCTGTTTTTT. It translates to CASSLQGQDTGELFF.